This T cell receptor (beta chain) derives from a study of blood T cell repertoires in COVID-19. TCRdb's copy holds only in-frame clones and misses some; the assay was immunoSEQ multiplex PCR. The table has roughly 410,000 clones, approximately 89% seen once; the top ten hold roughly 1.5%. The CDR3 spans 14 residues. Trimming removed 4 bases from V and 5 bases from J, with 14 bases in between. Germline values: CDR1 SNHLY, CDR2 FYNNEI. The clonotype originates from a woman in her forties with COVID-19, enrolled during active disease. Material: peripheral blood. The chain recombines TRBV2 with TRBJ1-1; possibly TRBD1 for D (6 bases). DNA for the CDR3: TGTGCCAGCAGTGCAGGCAGGGGCTGGACTGAAGCTTTCTTT. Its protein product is CASSAGRGWTEAFF.